This T cell receptor beta chain was identified during a study of blood T cells in healthy people across ages. V gave up 4 bases and J gave up 5 bases, with 14 bases separating them. There are 14 residues in the CDR3. Study findings and constraints: Higher naive T cell percentage went strongly together with higher TCR beta diversity.

This clonotype was counted only a few times. As yet, its antigen is unknown. Primed by a sample-barcoded 5' primer and a J-beta primer mix, a second PCR proceeded for 7 to 11 cycles. TCRdb processed the 5' RACE reads anew with MiXCR; each CDR3 protein has one entry. Among fewer than 750,000 distinct CDR3 sequences, around 50% were seen once, and the ten largest hold around 23%. The sample consisted of blood. The V and J genes are TRBV12-3 or TRBV12-4 and TRBJ1-2, with D tentatively TRBD1 (5 bases). This clonotype originated in a man older than 75 in good health. DNA of the CDR3: TGTGCCAGCAGTTCAGGGATTGTCCAATATGGCTACACCTTC. It yields the protein CASSSGIVQYGYTF.